Each of the 18 T cell receptor beta chains below was sequenced from the same sample in a study of shared clonotypes between healthy human individuals. Assay: immunoSEQ multiplex PCR; the TCRdb copy retains only in-frame clones and omits some. In the table there are about 1 million clones, 75% of which are singletons. Source material: memory CD4+ T cells sorted from blood. Noted subset: CD45RA-negative fraction. The source is a man aged 18 to 35 in good health.

This chain links TRBV5-1 with TRBJ2-7; TRBD1 matches at 7 bases. Germline assignment: CDR1 SGHRS and CDR2 YFSETQ. There are 15 residues in the CDR3. The J segment lost 5 bases and the V segment lost 0 bases, leaving 8 bases of the junction unmatched. CDR3 in amino acids: CASSLGGGLANEQYF. The CDR3 DNA follows: TGCGCCAGCAGCTTGGGAGGGGGCCTCGCCAACGAGCAGTACTTC.

This chain connects TRBV9 to TRBJ1-1; the D is unclear. Germline assignment: CDR1 SGDLS and CDR2 YYNGEE. This CDR3 contains 15 residues. V lost 3 bases and J 1 base, leaving 13 bases between the germline ends. CDR3 sequence reads: CASSGSHPGNTEAFF. CDR3 nucleotides: TGTGCCAGCAGCGGTAGTCACCCTGGGAACACTGAAGCTTTCTTT.

The chain carries TRBV18 and TRBJ1-3, with a possible D match to TRBD1 (6 bases). Germline-derived CDR1 and CDR2 are KGHSH and LQKENI. The CDR3 extends over 18 amino acids. Between the trimmed V and J ends, which lost 2 bases and 3 bases, there was a span of 20 bases. The DNA for the CDR3 is TGTGCCAGCTCACCAATAAAACAGGGAGCGCTGAGTGGAAACACCATATATTTT. Translating gives CASSPIKQGALSGNTIYF.

V and J are TRBV6-5 and TRBJ2-3, with 11 bases identical to TRBD2. Unmatched junction bases numbered 7, after V lost 2 bases and J lost 6 bases. Germline V lookup: CDR1 MNHEY, CDR2 SVGAGI. The CDR3 is made up of 16 amino acids. CDR3 region: CASSYGSGRAKDTQYF. The CDR3 bases are TGTGCCAGCAGTTACGGTAGCGGGAGGGCCAAGGATACGCAGTATTTT.

The table lists this clone with a few counts. This same CDR3 is encoded by further DNA sequences in the sample. The rearrangement links TRBV14 to TRBJ1-1; TRBD1 might be the D (5 bases). From germline, CDR1 is SGHDN and CDR2 FVKESK. The CDR3 extends over 13 amino acids. V was shortened by 3 bases and J by 3 bases, with 8 bases between the two germline ends. CDR3 region: CASSQNRYTEAFF. CDR3 in DNA: TGTGCCAGCAGCCAGAACAGGTACACTGAAGCTTTCTTT.

About this clone itself: Other DNA sequences from this sample encode an identical CDR3 as well. The chain recombines TRBV5-1 with TRBJ2-7; D may be TRBD1 or TRBD2 (6 bases each). CDR3 size: 13 residues. With 0 bases removed from V and 4 bases from J, the gap between germline ends came to 8 bases. From germline, CDR1 is SGHRS and CDR2 YFSETQ. In nucleotides, the CDR3 is TGCGCCAGCAGCTTGGAGGGGGGATACGAGCAGTACTTC. This translates into CASSLEGGYEQYF. Full variable domain (remainder filled in from reference TRBV5-1 and TRBJ2-7): KAGVTQTPRYLIKTRGQQVTLSCSPISGHRSVSWYQQTPGQGLQFLFEYFSETQRNKGNFPGRFSGRQFSNSRSEMNVSTLELGDSALYLCASSLEGGYEQYFGPGTRLTVT.

V is TRBV4-1 and J is TRBJ1-4; D uncertain. The CDR3 has 15 residues. Germline values: CDR1 MGHRA, CDR2 YSYEKL. The V end was cut by 4 bases, the J end by 3 bases, with 12 bases between. CDR3 sequence reads: CASSPLGRSNEKLFF. The CDR3 DNA reads as TGCGCCAGCAGCCCATTGGGGAGGTCTAATGAAAAACTGTTTTTT.

In its sample, this clone was seen a few times. The chain is built from TRBV5-1 and TRBJ2-2; unclear D gene. This CDR3 contains 15 residues. The V gene's germline CDR1 is SGHRS and CDR2 YFSETQ. V lost 0 bases and J 8 bases, leaving 14 bases between the germline ends. In DNA, the CDR3 is TGCGCCAGCAGCTTGGTAAGGCCCGCCGCGGGGGAGCTGTTTTTT. Its translation is CASSLVRPAAGELFF. Full variable domain (rest looked up from reference TRBV5-1 and TRBJ2-2): KAGVTQTPRYLIKTRGQQVTLSCSPISGHRSVSWYQQTPGQGLQFLFEYFSETQRNKGNFPGRFSGRQFSNSRSEMNVSTLELGDSALYLCASSLVRPAAGELFFGEGSRLTVL.

Notes on this clone: This same CDR3 is encoded by further DNA sequences in the sample. The CDR3 loop is CASSEKGMNTEAFF. DNA of the CDR3: TGTGCCAGCAGTGAAAAAGGTATGAACACTGAAGCTTTCTTT. The genes are TRBV6-1 and TRBJ1-1; no definite D call. The CDR3 has 14 residues. The ends were cut back, 2 bases at V and 0 bases at J, with 7 bases in the middle. CDR1 is MNHNS, CDR2 SASEGT, per germline.

The rearrangement links TRBV19 to TRBJ2-5; a possible D gene is TRBD2 (5 bases). Germline values: CDR1 LNHDA, CDR2 SQIVND (reference sequence). The CDR3 totals 13 residues. Trimming removed 6 bases from V and 2 bases from J, with 10 bases in between. The CDR3 DNA reads TGTGCCAGTAGCGGAGGCTTACAAGAGACCCAGTACTTC. This translates into CASSGGLQETQYF. The whole variable domain, filled in from reference TRBV19 and TRBJ2-5, reads DGGITQSPKYLFRKEGQNVTLSCEQNLNHDAMYWYRQDPGQGLRLIYYSQIVNDFQKGDIAEGYSVSREKKESFPLTVTSAQKNPTAFYLCASSGGLQETQYFGPGTRLLVL.

V is TRBV5-6 and J is TRBJ2-7; perhaps TRBD1 as D (5 bases). The V end was cut by 1 base, the J end by 5 bases, with 16 bases between. Germline V gives CDR1 SGHDT, CDR2 YYEEEE. CDR3 size: 15 residues. CDR3 sequence: CASSLILGRDDEQYF. CDR3 nucleotide sequence: TGTGCCAGCAGCTTGATCTTGGGGCGTGATGACGAGCAGTACTTC.

V gene TRBV27 combines with J gene TRBJ2-6; possible D gene TRBD1, 6 bases. CDR1 MNHEY and CDR2 SMNVEV come from the germline V gene (reference sequence). Trimming left V 2 bases short and J 4 bases short, with 12 bases between. The CDR3 runs to 16 residues. CDR3 loop: CASSLRAGVGANVLTF. CDR3 in DNA: TGTGCCAGCAGTTTACGAGCAGGGGTCGGGGCCAACGTCCTGACTTTC.

This clone was observed once. This sequence joins TRBV28 and TRBJ2-2; unclear D gene. CDR1 MDHEN and CDR2 SYDVKM come from the germline V gene. Trimming pared 8 bases from V and 13 bases from J, leaving 17 bases between. This CDR3 is 12 amino acids long. The CDR3: CASGPVDLRLFF. The CDR3 DNA reads as TGTGCCAGCGGCCCCGTGGACCTACGGCTGTTTTTT. Filled out from reference TRBV28 and TRBJ2-2, the complete variable domain reads DVKVTQSSRYLVKRTGEKVFLECVQDMDHENMFWYRQDPGLGLRLIYFSYDVKMKEKGDIPEGYSVSREKKERFSLILESASTNQTSMYLCASGPVDLRLFFGEGSRLTVL.

This chain links TRBV27 with TRBJ2-1; 10 nucleotides agree with TRBD1. Losses at the gene ends were 5 bases for V and 5 bases for J; bases not matched to a gene: 18. CDR1 MNHEY and CDR2 SMNVEV come from the germline V gene (reference sequence). The CDR3 contains 19 residues. This CDR3 is CASSDRDRGSLMRDNEQFF. CDR3 DNA sequence: TGTGCCAGCAGTGACCGGGACAGGGGATCCTTAATGAGGGACAATGAGCAGTTCTTC.

The gene calls are TRBV2 and TRBJ1-1; possible D gene TRBD1, 6 bases. The V and J ends lost 6 bases and 1 base respectively, with 9 bases between them. The length of the CDR3 is 13 residues. The V gene's germline CDR1 is SNHLY and CDR2 FYNNEI. The CDR3 is CASRMGQNTEAFF. The CDR3 bases are TGTGCCAGCAGGATGGGACAGAACACTGAAGCTTTCTTT.

Concerning this clone: This CDR3 is also generated by other DNA sequences in the sample. This chain links TRBV5-1 with TRBJ2-1, with 7 bases that match TRBD1. CDR1 SGHRS and CDR2 YFSETQ come from the germline V gene. Trimming removed 3 bases from V and 3 bases from J; junction bases left unmatched: 6. The length of the CDR3 is 15 residues. The CDR3 DNA reads as TGCGCCAGCAGCTCAACCGGGACAGACTACAATGAGCAGTTCTTC. Protein: CASSSTGTDYNEQFF.

V gene TRBV7-2 combines with J gene TRBJ2-1; D gene uncertain. Per germline, CDR1 SGHTA and CDR2 FQGNSA. Deletions cut 2 bases from V and 7 bases from J, with 15 bases between. This CDR3 contains 15 residues. This CDR3 reads CASSLPRGYVNEQFF. The CDR3 region has the DNA TGTGCCAGCAGCTTACCCCGTGGGTACGTGAATGAGCAGTTCTTC.

This chain connects TRBV5-4 to TRBJ1-4, with D uncertain. The length of the CDR3 is 17 residues. V shed 4 bases and J shed 10 bases, with 26 bases lying between them. Germline CDR1 is SGHNT and CDR2 is YYREEE (reference sequence). CDR3 sequence (DNA): TGTGCCAGCAGCCTACAAGGGAAAGCAGCCCAAGTAGGAAAACTGTTTTTT. Translation gives CASSLQGKAAQVGKLFF. The full variable domain, with the rest looked up from reference TRBV5-4 and TRBJ1-4, is ETGVTQSPTHLIKTRGQQVTLRCSSQSGHNTVSWYQQALGQGPQFIFQYYREEENGRGNFPPRFSGLQFPNYSSELNVNALELDDSALYLCASSLQGKAAQVGKLFFGSGTQLSVL.